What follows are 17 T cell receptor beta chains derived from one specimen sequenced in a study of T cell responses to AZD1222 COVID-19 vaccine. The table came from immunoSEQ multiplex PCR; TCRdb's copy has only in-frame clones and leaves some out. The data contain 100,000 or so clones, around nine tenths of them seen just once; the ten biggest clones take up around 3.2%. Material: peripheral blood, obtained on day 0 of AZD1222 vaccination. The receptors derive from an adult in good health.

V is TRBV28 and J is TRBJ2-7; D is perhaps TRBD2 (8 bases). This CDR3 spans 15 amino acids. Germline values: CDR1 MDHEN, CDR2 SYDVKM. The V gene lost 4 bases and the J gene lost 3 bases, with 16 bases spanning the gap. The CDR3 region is CASSSGGAGGYEQYF. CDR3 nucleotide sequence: TGTGCCAGCAGTTCAGGGGGGGCGGGAGGCTACGAGCAGTACTTC.

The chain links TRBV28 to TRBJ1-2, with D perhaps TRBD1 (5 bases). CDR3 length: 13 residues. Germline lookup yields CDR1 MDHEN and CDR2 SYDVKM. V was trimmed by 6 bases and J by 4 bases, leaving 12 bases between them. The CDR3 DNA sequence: TGTGCCAGCAGCCGCGACAGAATCTATGGCTACACCTTC. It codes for CASSRDRIYGYTF.

CDR3 nucleotides: TGCGCCAGCAGCGGCAGGGAAGAGACCCAGTACTTC. The encoded protein is CASSGREETQYF. The genes are TRBV5-1 and TRBJ2-5; TRBD1 is a possible D gene (5 bases). Germline V gene sequence: CDR1 SGHRS, CDR2 YFSETQ. Trimming cost V 4 bases and J 3 bases, with 7 bases left between them. The CDR3 spans 12 residues.

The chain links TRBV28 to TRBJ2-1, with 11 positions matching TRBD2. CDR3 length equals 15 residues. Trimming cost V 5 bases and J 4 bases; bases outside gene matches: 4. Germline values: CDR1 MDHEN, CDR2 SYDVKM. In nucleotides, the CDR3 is TGTGCCAGCAGTCGGACTAGCGGGTCGTACAATGAGCAGTTCTTC. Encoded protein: CASSRTSGSYNEQFF.

CDR3 loop: CASSQGQGAVYGYTF. The CDR3 bases are TGCGCCAGCAGCCAGGGACAGGGGGCGGTCTATGGCTACACCTTC. The chain links TRBV4-3 to TRBJ1-2, with 12 positions matching TRBD1. The CDR3 runs 15 residues. Germline assignment: CDR1 LGHNA and CDR2 YSLEER. V was clipped by 3 bases and J by 4 bases; unmatched bases: 3.

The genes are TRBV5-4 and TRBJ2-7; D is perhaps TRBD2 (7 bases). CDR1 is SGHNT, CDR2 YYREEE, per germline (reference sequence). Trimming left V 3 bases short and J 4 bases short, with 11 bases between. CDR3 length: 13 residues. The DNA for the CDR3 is TGTGCCAGCAGCTGGGGGGGGCAGTACGAGCAGTACTTC. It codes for CASSWGGQYEQYF.

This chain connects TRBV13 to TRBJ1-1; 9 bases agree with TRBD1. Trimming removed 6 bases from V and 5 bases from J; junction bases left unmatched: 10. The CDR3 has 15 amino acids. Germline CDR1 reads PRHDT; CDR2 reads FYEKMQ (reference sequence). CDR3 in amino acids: CASSSIRDRATEAFF. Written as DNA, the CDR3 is TGTGCCAGCAGTTCGATCCGGGACAGGGCTACTGAAGCTTTCTTT.

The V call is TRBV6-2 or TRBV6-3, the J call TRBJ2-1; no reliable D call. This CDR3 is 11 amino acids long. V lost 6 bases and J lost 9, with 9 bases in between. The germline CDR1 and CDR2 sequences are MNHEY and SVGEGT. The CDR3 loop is CASSLIGEQFF. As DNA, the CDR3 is TGTGCCAGCAGCCTAATTGGTGAGCAGTTCTTC.

The CDR3 coding sequence is TGTGCCAGCAGTGAAAGGGGAAATATTGAAGCTTTCTTT. It is translated as CASSERGNIEAFF. J is TRBJ1-1 and V is TRBV6-1, with a weak D call TRBD1 (5 bases). V lost 2 bases to trimming and J lost 7 bases, with 11 bases between them. The CDR3 is 13 amino acids. Germline V gene lookup returns CDR1 MNHNS and CDR2 SASEGT.

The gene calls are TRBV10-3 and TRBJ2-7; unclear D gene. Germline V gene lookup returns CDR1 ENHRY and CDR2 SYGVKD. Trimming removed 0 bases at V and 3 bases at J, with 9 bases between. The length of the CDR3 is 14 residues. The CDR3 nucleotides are TGTGCCATCAGTGAGTCCAACAGTCTCTACGAGCAGTACTTC. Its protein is CAISESNSLYEQYF.

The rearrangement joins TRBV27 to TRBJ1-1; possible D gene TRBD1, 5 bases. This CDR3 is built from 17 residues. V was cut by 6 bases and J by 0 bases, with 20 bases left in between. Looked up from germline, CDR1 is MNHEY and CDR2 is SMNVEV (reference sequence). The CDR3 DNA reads TGTGCCAGCAGGCCTCCCGGGGGTAGGGGCATGAACACTGAAGCTTTCTTT. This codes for CASRPPGGRGMNTEAFF.

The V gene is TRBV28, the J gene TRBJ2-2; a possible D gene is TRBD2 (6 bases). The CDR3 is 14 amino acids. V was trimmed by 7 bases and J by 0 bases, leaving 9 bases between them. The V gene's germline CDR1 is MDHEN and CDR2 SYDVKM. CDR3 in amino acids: CASTGDSNTGELFF. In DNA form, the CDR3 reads TGTGCCAGCACGGGGGACTCGAACACCGGGGAGCTGTTTTTT.

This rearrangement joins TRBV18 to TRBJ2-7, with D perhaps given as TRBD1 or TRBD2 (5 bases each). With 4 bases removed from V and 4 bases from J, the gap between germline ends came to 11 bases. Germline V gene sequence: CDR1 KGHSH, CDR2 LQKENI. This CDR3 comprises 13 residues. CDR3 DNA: TGTGCCAGCTCACGGGACCAGAAATACGAGCAGTACTTC. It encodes CASSRDQKYEQYF.

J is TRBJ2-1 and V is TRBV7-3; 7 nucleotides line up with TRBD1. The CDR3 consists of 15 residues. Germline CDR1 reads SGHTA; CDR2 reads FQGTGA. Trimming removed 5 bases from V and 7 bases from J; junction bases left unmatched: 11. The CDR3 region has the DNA TGTGCCAGCAGCAGATCGACAGGGCAGTGGAATGAGCAGTTCTTC. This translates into CASSRSTGQWNEQFF.

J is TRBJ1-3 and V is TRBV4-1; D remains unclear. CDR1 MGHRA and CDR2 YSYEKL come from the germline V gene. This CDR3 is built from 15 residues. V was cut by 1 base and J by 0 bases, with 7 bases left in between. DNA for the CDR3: TGCGCCAGCAGCCAAGGGGATTACTCTGGAAACACCATATATTTT. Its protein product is CASSQGDYSGNTIYF.

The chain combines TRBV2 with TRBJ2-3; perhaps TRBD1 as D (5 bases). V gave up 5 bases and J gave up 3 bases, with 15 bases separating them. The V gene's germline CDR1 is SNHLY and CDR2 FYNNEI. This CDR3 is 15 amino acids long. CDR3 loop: CASSSMQGHTDTQYF. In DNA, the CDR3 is TGTGCCAGCAGTTCAATGCAGGGTCATACAGATACGCAGTATTTT.

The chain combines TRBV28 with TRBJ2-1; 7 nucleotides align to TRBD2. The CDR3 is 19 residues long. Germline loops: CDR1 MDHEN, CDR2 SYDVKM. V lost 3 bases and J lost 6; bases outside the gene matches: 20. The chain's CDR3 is CASSFILAAAGPGGNEQFF. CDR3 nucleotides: TGTGCCAGCAGTTTTATCCTTGCGGCAGCAGGGCCGGGGGGCAATGAGCAGTTCTTC.